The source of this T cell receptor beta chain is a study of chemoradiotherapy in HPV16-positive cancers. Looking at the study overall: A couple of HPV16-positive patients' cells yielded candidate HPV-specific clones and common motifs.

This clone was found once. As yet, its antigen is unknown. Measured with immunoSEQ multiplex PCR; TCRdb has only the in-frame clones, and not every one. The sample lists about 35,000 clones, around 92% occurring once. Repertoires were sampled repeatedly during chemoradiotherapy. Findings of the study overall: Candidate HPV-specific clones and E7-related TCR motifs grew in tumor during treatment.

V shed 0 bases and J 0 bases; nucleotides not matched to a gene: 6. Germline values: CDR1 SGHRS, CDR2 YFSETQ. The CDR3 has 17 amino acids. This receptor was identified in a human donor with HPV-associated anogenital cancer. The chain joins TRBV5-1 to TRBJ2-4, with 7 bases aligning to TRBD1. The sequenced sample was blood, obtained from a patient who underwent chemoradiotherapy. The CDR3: CASSLARTGLAKNIQYF. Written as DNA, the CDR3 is TGCGCCAGCAGCTTGGCCCGGACAGGACTAGCCAAAAACATTCAGTACTTC.